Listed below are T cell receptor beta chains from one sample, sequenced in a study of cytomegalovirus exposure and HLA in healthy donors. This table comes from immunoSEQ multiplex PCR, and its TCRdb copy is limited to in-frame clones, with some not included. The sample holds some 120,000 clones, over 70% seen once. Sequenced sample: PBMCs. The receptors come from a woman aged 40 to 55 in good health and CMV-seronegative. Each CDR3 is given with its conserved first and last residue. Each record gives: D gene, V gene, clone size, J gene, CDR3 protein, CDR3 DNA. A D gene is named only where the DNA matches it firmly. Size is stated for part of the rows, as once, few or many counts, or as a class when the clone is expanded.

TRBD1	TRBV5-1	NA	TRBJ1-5	CASSLTGQINQPQHF	TGCGCCAGCAGCTTAACGGGACAGATCAATCAGCCCCAGCATTTT
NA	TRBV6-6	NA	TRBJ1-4	CASTKLFATNEKLFF	TGTGCCAGCACCAAACTGTTTGCAACTAATGAAAAACTGTTTTTT
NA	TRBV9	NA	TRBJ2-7	CASSVFLGAGEQYF	TGTGCCAGCAGCGTATTTCTAGGGGCTGGCGAGCAGTACTTC
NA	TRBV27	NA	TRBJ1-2	CARTRVGQSRYGYTF	TGTGCCAGAACGAGGGTGGGCCAAAGCCGTTATGGCTACACCTTC
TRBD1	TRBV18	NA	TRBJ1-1	CASSPPRDRMNTEAFF	TGTGCCAGCTCACCACCCCGGGACAGGATGAACACTGAAGCTTTCTTT
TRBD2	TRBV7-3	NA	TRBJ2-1	CASSLVAGGQVEQFF	TGTGCCAGCAGCTTAGTGGCGGGGGGGCAAGTTGAGCAGTTCTTC
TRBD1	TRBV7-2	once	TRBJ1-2	CASSFRGTGEESGYTF	TGTGCCAGCAGTTTTCGAGGGACAGGGGAGGAAAGTGGCTACACCTTC
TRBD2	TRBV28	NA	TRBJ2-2	CASSNSTFWPPSGRSVGELFF	TGTGCCAGCAGCAACAGTACTTTTTGGCCCCCTAGCGGGAGGTCCGTCGGGGAGCTGTTTTTT
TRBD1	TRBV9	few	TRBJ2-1	CASSGTGQGPTGRFYNEQFF	TGTGCCAGCAGCGGAACCGGACAGGGGCCGACGGGGAGGTTCTACAATGAGCAGTTCTTC
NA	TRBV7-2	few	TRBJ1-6	CASRGQDNSPLHF	TGTGCCAGCAGGGGACAAGATAATTCACCCCTCCACTTT
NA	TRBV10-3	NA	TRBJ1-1	CAISQLGLRQAQGNTEAFF	TGTGCCATCAGTCAGTTGGGGCTACGACAGGCCCAGGGGAACACTGAAGCTTTCTTT
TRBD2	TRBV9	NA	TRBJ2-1	CASSVANRGGGGYNEQFF	TGTGCCAGCAGCGTAGCTAATCGAGGCGGGGGGGGATACAATGAGCAGTTCTTC
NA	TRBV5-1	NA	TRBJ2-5	CASSIGLGEETQYF	TGCGCCAGCAGCATTGGGCTAGGGGAAGAGACCCAGTACTTC
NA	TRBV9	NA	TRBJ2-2	CASGPRGGTGELFF	TGTGCCAGCGGTCCTCGAGGGGGCACCGGGGAGCTGTTTTTT
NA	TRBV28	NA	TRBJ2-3	CASIPGSGQSTDTQYF	TGTGCCAGCATCCCTGGCAGCGGGCAAAGCACAGATACGCAGTATTTT
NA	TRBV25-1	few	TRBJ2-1	CASSELGSGYNEQFF	TGTGCCAGCAGTGAATTGGGTAGCGGCTACAATGAGCAGTTCTTC
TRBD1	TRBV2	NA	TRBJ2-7	CASSEDRVREQYF	TGTGCCAGCAGTGAGGACAGGGTGAGGGAGCAGTACTTC
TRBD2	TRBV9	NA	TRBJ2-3	CASSDRTSGTTDTQYF	TGTGCCAGCAGCGACCGGACTAGCGGAACCACAGATACGCAGTATTTT
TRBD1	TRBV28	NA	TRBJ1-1	CASKLGGASNTEAFF	TGTGCCAGCAAACTAGGGGGCGCTTCGAACACTGAAGCTTTCTTT
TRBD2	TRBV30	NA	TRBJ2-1	CAWSVARSGRYNEQFF	TGTGCCTGGAGTGTAGCTCGTAGCGGGAGGTACAATGAGCAGTTCTTC
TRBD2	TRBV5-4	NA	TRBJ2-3	CASSRKLAGTDTQYF	TGTGCCAGCAGCAGAAAGCTAGCGGGCACAGATACGCAGTATTTT
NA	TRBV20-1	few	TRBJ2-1	CSATDGGEQFF	TGCAGTGCTACGGACGGAGGTGAGCAGTTCTTC
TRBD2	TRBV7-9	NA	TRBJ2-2	CASSRSSGRFTGELFF	TGTGCCAGCAGCCGGTCTAGCGGGAGATTCACCGGGGAGCTGTTTTTT
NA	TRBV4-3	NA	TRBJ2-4	CASSLEQGNIQYF	TGCGCCAGCAGCCTAGAGCAGGGAAACATTCAGTACTTC
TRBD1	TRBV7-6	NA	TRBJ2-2	CASSPTGGPNTGELFF	TGTGCCAGCAGCCCGACAGGGGGACCGAACACCGGGGAGCTGTTTTTT
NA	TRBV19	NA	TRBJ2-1	CAAARMGLLDEQFF	TGTGCCGCGGCCAGGATGGGGCTCTTGGATGAGCAGTTCTTC
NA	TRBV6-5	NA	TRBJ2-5	CASRDSDETQYF	TGTGCCAGCCGGGACTCCGACGAGACCCAGTACTTC
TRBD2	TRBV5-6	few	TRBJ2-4	CASSLVPGTIQNIQYF	TGTGCCAGCAGCTTGGTGCCCGGGACTATCCAAAACATTCAGTACTTC
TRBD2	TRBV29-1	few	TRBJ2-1	CSVEAESGVAYNEQFF	TGCAGCGTTGAAGCGGAGAGCGGGGTCGCCTACAATGAGCAGTTCTTC
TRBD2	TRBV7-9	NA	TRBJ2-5	CASSLGRGVSQETQYF	TGTGCCAGCAGCTTAGGGCGGGGGGTTTCACAAGAGACCCAGTACTTC
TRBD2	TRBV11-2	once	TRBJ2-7	CASSPTSGGPYEQYF	TGTGCCAGCAGCCCAACTAGCGGGGGGCCCTACGAGCAGTACTTC
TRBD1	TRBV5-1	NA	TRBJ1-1	CASSWGQTNTEAFF	TGCGCCAGCAGCTGGGGACAGACGAACACTGAAGCTTTCTTT
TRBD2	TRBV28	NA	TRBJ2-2	CASSRSGRATGELFF	TGTGCCAGCAGCAGGAGCGGGAGGGCCACCGGGGAGCTGTTTTTT
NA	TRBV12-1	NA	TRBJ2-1	CASSFLGTPKTPLRNEQFF	TGTGCCAGCAGCTTTCTCGGGACTCCCAAAACCCCCCTCCGCAATGAGCAGTTCTTC
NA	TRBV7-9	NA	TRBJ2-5	CASRIDGGQETQYF	TGTGCCAGCAGAATCGATGGGGGGCAAGAGACCCAGTACTTC
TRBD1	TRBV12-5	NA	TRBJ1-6	CAIGGRGTAYNSPLHF	TGTGCTATAGGGGGACGCGGGACAGCCTATAATTCACCCCTCCACTTT
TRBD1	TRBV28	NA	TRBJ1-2	CASSSSEAGGYGYGYTF	TGTGCCAGCAGTTCATCGGAGGCAGGGGGGTATGGCTATGGCTACACCTTC
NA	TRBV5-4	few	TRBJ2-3	CASSLGGPHTDTQYF	TGTGCCAGCAGCTTAGGCGGGCCACATACAGATACGCAGTATTTT
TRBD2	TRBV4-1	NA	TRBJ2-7	CASSTGLAVSYEQYF	TGCGCCAGCAGCACGGGACTAGCGGTCTCCTACGAGCAGTACTTC
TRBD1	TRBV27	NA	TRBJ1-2	CASSRQGAGYGYTF	TGTGCCAGCAGTCGACAGGGGGCAGGCTATGGCTACACCTTC
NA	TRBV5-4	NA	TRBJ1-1	CASRWTAGPGLNTEAFF	TGTGCCAGCAGGTGGACCGCGGGCCCTGGCCTGAACACTGAAGCTTTCTTT
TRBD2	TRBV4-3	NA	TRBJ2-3	CASSQDWGLADADTQYF	TGCGCCAGCAGCCAAGATTGGGGACTAGCGGATGCAGATACGCAGTATTTT
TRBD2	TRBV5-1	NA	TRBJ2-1	CASSGTSGTYNEQFF	TGCGCCAGCAGCGGGACTAGCGGGACTTACAATGAGCAGTTCTTC
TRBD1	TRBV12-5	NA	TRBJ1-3	CASGRGTGAGNTIYF	TGTGCTAGTGGACGTGGGACAGGGGCTGGAAACACCATATATTTT
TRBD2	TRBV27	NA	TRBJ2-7	CASSFLAGSYEQYF	TGTGCCAGCAGTTTCTTAGCGGGCAGCTACGAGCAGTACTTC
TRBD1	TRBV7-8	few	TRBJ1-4	CASSRDRYEKLFF	TGTGCCAGCAGCCGGGACAGATATGAAAAACTGTTTTTT
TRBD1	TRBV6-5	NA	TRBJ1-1	CASTGQGEWNTEAFF	TGTGCCAGCACCGGACAGGGTGAATGGAACACTGAAGCTTTCTTT
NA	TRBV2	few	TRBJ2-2	CASSEAAVNTGELFF	TGTGCCAGCAGTGAAGCGGCAGTGAACACCGGGGAGCTGTTTTTT
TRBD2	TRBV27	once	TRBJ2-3	CASSLSRGRWTDTQYF	TGTGCCAGCAGTTTATCCCGCGGGAGGTGGACAGATACGCAGTATTTT
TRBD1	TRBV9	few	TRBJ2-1	CASSVGDSPYNEQFF	TGTGCCAGCAGCGTAGGGGACAGCCCCTACAATGAGCAGTTCTTC
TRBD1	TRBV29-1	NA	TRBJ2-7	CSVRDSSYEQYF	TGCAGCGTTAGGGACAGCTCCTACGAGCAGTACTTC